This T cell receptor beta chain is from a study of vaccination and CD4 T cells after COVID-19. The wider study: With ten or so mild cases and one severe, convalescent patients were SARS-CoV-2 positive by nasal swab PCR. For post-vaccine samples, collection took place a median around 70 days after dose two, ranging from 14 to 241.

As for treatment: roughly 10-day PBMC culture with coronavirus spike peptide pools or control peptides (ViraFEST assay). As concerns this clonotype: What it recognizes is unknown.

Researchers used the Oncomine TCR Beta short-read assay to sequence DNA from cultured CD4+ T cells. From the PCR reads, TCRdb called clonotypes with MiXCR, one entry per CDR3 protein. The table includes fewer than 20,000 distinct CDR3 sequences, approximately 46% detected once. The material sequenced was CD4+ T cells from blood, cultured in vitro, taken before SARS-CoV-2 vaccination. This clonotype was obtained from a human donor who had recovered from COVID-19.

This CDR3 is CARSRQGAAGNQPQHF. The DNA of the CDR3 is TGTGCGAGATCGAGGCAGGGGGCGGCGGGCAATCAGCCCCAGCATTTT. This rearrangement joins TRBV28 to TRBJ1-5, with 8 bases matching TRBD1. The CDR3 length is 16 residues. The germline V gene encodes CDR1 MDHEN and CDR2 SYDVKM.